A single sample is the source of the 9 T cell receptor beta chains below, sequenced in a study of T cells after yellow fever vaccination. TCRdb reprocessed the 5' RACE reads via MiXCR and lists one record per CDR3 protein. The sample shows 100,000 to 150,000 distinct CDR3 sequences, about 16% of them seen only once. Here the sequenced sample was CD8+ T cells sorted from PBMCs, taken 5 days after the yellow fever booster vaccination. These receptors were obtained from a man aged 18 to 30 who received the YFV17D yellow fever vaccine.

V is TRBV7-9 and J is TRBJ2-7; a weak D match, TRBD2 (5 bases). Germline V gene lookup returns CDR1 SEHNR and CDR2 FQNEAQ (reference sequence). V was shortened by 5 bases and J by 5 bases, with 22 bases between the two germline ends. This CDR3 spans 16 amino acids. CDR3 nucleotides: TGTGCCAGCAGCCAAGCCGCCCTCGGCGAAGCGGACGAGCAGTACTTC. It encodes CASSQAALGEADEQYF.

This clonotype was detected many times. The CDR3 loop reads CASSAFGTSGGGDTQYF. The CDR3 nucleotides are TGTGCCAGCAGCGCCTTCGGGACTAGCGGGGGAGGAGATACGCAGTATTTT. V usage is TRBV9 and J usage is TRBJ2-3, with TRBD2 identical over 14 bases. CDR3 length: 17 amino acids. V was clipped by 3 bases and J by 5 bases; unmatched bases: 8. CDR1 and CDR2 (germline): SGDLS, YYNGEE.

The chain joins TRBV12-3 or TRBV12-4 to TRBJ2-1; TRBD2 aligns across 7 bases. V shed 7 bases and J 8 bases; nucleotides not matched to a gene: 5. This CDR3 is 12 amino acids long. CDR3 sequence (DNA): TGTGCCAGCAACCGGGGGGAGGATGAGCAGTTCTTC. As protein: CASNRGEDEQFF.

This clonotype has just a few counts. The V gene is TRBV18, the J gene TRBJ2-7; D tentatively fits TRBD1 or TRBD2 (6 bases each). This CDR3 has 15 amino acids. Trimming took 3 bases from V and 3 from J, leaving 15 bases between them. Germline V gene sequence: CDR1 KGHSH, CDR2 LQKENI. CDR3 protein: CASSPRGETVYEQYV. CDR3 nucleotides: TGTGCCAGCTCACCGAGGGGGGAGACCGTCTACGAGCAGTACGTC.

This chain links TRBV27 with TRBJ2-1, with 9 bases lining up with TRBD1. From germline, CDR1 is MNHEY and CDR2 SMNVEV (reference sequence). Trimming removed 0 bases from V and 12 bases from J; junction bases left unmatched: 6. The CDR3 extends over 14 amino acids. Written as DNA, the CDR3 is TGTGCCAGCAGTTTATCGGGACAGGGATTTGGGCAGTTCTTC. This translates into CASSLSGQGFGQFF.

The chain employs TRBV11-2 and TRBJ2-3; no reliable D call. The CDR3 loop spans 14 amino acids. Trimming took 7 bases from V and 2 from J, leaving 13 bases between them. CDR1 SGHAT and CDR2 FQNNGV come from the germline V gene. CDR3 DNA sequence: TGTGCCAGCATCCGCGGCAGAGACACAGATACGCAGTATTTT. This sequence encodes CASIRGRDTDTQYF.

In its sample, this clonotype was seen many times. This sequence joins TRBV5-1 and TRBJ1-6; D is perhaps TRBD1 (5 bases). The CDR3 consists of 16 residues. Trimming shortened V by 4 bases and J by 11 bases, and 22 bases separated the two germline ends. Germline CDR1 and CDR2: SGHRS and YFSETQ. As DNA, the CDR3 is TGCGCCAGCAGCCCCTGGATCCAGGGCCAACAGACACCCCTCCACTTT. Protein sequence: CASSPWIQGQQTPLHF.

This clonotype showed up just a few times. CDR3 protein: CASSQLLPGQGTYEQYF. CDR3 DNA sequence: TGCGCCAGCAGCCAACTCCTCCCGGGACAGGGGACCTACGAGCAGTACTTC. This chain links TRBV4-1 with TRBJ2-7; TRBD1 matches at 10 bases. Trimming removed 2 bases from V and 2 bases from J; junction bases left unmatched: 9. Germline V gene lookup returns CDR1 MGHRA and CDR2 YSYEKL. The CDR3 is made up of 17 amino acids.

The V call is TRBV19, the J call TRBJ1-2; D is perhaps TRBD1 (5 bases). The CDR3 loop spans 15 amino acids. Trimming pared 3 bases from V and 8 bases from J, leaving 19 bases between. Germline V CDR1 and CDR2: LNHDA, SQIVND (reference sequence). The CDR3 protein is CASSITPGAADGYTF. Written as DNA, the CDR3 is TGTGCCAGTAGTATTACGCCCGGGGCGGCGGACGGCTACACCTTC.